The 31 T cell receptor beta chains below come from one sample, sequenced in a study of blood T cell repertoires in COVID-19. Libraries were prepared by immunoSEQ multiplex PCR; TCRdb keeps only in-frame clonotypes and omits some of them. The data hold 320,000 or so clones, with roughly 90% observed a single time. Sequencing used PBMCs or T cells enriched from blood (not recorded which). The receptor set was obtained from a woman under 40 who had recovered from COVID-19.

The V call is TRBV5-8, the J call TRBJ1-5; D possibly corresponds to TRBD1 (5 bases). The germline V gene has CDR1 SGHTS and CDR2 YDEGEE. The CDR3 is 15 residues long. V lost 4 bases to trimming and J lost 7 bases, with 18 bases between them. The CDR3 protein is CASSRDPQGNQPQHF. CDR3 in DNA: TGTGCCAGCAGCAGAGACCCCCAGGGTAACCAGCCCCAGCATTTT.

The rearrangement links TRBV6-1 to TRBJ2-1, with 12 nucleotides matching TRBD1. J was trimmed by 8 bases and V by 4 bases; bases with no gene match: 9. The germline V gene has CDR1 MNHNS and CDR2 SASEGT. The length of the CDR3 is 16 residues. The CDR3 reads CASSGGQGAMEYEQFF. The CDR3, as DNA: TGTGCCAGCAGTGGGGGACAGGGGGCGATGGAGTATGAGCAGTTCTTC.

V gene TRBV28 combines with J gene TRBJ1-5; TRBD1 is a possible D gene (5 bases). The CDR3 consists of 16 residues. Germline values: CDR1 MDHEN, CDR2 SYDVKM. Trimming cost V 3 bases and J 0 bases, with 12 bases left between them. CDR3 residues: CASSLIGQNSNQPQHF. In nucleotides, the CDR3 is TGTGCCAGCAGTTTGATCGGACAAAATAGCAATCAGCCCCAGCATTTT. Looking up the rest from reference TRBV28 and TRBJ1-5 gives the full variable domain: DVKVTQSSRYLVKRTGEKVFLECVQDMDHENMFWYRQDPGLGLRLIYFSYDVKMKEKGDIPEGYSVSREKKERFSLILESASTNQTSMYLCASSLIGQNSNQPQHFGDGTRLSIL.

The V call is TRBV28, the J call TRBJ2-1; 8 bases are a match to TRBD1. Trimming took 7 bases from V and 2 from J; bases not matched to a gene: 4. CDR3 length: 14 residues. Germline CDR1 reads MDHEN; CDR2 reads SYDVKM. The CDR3 is CASTPGGAYNEQFF. CDR3 DNA: TGTGCCAGCACCCCAGGGGGCGCCTACAATGAGCAGTTCTTC.

Concerning this clone itself: The sample has other DNA sequences that encode this CDR3 too. The chain links TRBV3-1 (or the pseudogene TRBV3-2) to TRBJ1-1; D is possibly TRBD1 (6 bases). There are 13 residues in the CDR3. V gave up 6 bases and J gave up 2 bases, with 10 bases separating them. Germline V CDR1 and CDR2: LGHDT, YNNKEL (reference sequence). The DNA of the CDR3 is TGTGCCAGCAGACTAGGGGGTAACACTGAAGCTTTCTTT. Protein sequence: CASRLGGNTEAFF.

V gene TRBV30 combines with J gene TRBJ1-6; 7 bases match TRBD1. The ends lost 5 bases at V and 7 bases at J; junction bases unmatched: 5. From germline, CDR1 is GTSNPN and CDR2 SVGIG (reference sequence). This CDR3 comprises 13 residues. In DNA form, the CDR3 reads TGTGCCTGGTACAGGGGCGGGAATTCACCCCTCCACTTT. Protein sequence: CAWYRGGNSPLHF.

The chain employs TRBV14 and TRBJ1-1, with 8 bases fitting TRBD1. J gave up 0 bases and V 2 bases, and 2 bases lay outside the gene matches. CDR1 is SGHDN, CDR2 FVKESK, per germline. The CDR3 is 15 amino acids. Written as DNA, the CDR3 is TGTGCCAGCAGCCAACAGGGGGCTGTGAACACTGAAGCTTTCTTT. Translation: CASSQQGAVNTEAFF.

DNA of the CDR3: TGTGCCAGCAGCCAAGAGGGAGTAGAAGGACCCGGGGAGCTGTTTTTT. This gives the protein CASSQEGVEGPGELFF. This chain links TRBV4-2 with TRBJ2-2, with D tentatively TRBD2 (5 bases). The CDR3 runs 16 residues. V was clipped by 0 bases and J by 6 bases, with 14 bases between them. Germline CDR1 LGHNA, CDR2 YNFKEQ.

V gene TRBV3-1 (or the pseudogene TRBV3-2) combines with J gene TRBJ2-5, with 8 bases fitting TRBD2. The V and J ends lost 0 bases and 1 base, in that order; junction bases with no gene match: 4. This CDR3 is built from 16 residues. CDR1 is LGHDT, CDR2 YNNKEL, per germline (reference sequence). In DNA, the CDR3 is TGTGCCAGCAGCCAAGAGATTAGCGGGGCCCAAGAGACCCAGTACTTC. Its protein is CASSQEISGAQETQYF.

J is TRBJ1-2 and V is TRBV30; D ambiguous. Trimming cost V 5 bases and J 4 bases, with 17 bases left between them. Germline V gene lookup returns CDR1 GTSNPN and CDR2 SVGIG (reference sequence). The length of the CDR3 is 14 residues. The CDR3 nucleotides read TGTGCCTGGGGGAGGGAGGGAGTGGTCTATGGCTACACCTTC. Amino acids: CAWGREGVVYGYTF.

The chain combines TRBV28 with TRBJ1-3, with 10 nucleotides matching TRBD1. The CDR3 spans 17 residues. V shed 2 bases, J shed 0 bases, and the junction held 4 bases outside the gene matches. Germline values: CDR1 MDHEN, CDR2 SYDVKM. The CDR3 DNA is TGTGCCAGCAGTTTACCGGGACAGGGGATCTCTGGAAACACCATATATTTT. Translated, it gives CASSLPGQGISGNTIYF.

This chain uses TRBV9 with TRBJ2-1; 7 positions match TRBD2. This CDR3 has 15 residues. Germline CDR1 reads SGDLS; CDR2 reads YYNGEE. The trim removed 6 bases at V and 7 bases at J, leaving 13 bases unmatched. Written as DNA, the CDR3 is TGTGCCAGCACACCTAGCCCAGCGGGGCAAAATGAGCAGTTCTTC. As protein: CASTPSPAGQNEQFF.

CDR3 in amino acids: CASSSGQSSYNSPLHF. The CDR3 bases are TGTGCCAGCAGCTCGGGACAGAGCTCCTATAATTCACCCCTCCACTTT. The chain uses TRBV5-5 and TRBJ1-6; the match to TRBD1 covers 7 bases. The CDR3 covers 16 residues. V dropped 3 bases and J dropped 0; count of bases not matched to a gene: 3. Germline V lookup: CDR1 SGHKS, CDR2 YYEKEE (reference sequence).

The chain recombines TRBV7-8 with TRBJ1-5, with D tentatively TRBD1 (5 bases). The V end was cut by 5 bases, the J end by 0 bases, with 14 bases between. This CDR3 is 16 amino acids long. The germline CDR1 and CDR2 sequences are SGHVS and FQNEAQ. The CDR3 loop reads CASSPCGGTSNQPQHF. For the CDR3, the DNA is TGTGCCAGCAGCCCCTGTGGGGGGACTAGCAATCAGCCCCAGCATTTT.

This chain uses TRBV16 with TRBJ1-4; D gene ambiguous. Germline CDR1 is KGHSY and CDR2 is FQNENV. The V end lost 4 bases, the J end lost 8 bases, and 11 bases lay between the germline ends. The CDR3 extends over 13 amino acids. Here the CDR3 DNA reads TGTGCCAGCAGCCCTTTGACGGAGGAAAAACTGTTTTTT. This encodes CASSPLTEEKLFF.

The CDR3 here is CASSLGQGSTDTQYF. The CDR3 DNA follows: TGTGCCAGCAGCTTAGGGCAGGGGAGCACAGATACGCAGTATTTT. The chain joins TRBV7-7 to TRBJ2-3; D possibly corresponds to TRBD1 (6 bases). This CDR3 spans 15 amino acids. V lost 1 base to trimming and J lost 0 bases, with 8 bases between them. In germline, CDR1 is SSHAT, CDR2 FNYEAQ (reference sequence).

The rearrangement uses TRBV14 and TRBJ1-6; no clear D gene. The CDR3 is 13 residues long. Germline lookup yields CDR1 SGHDN and CDR2 FVKESK. V was shortened by 1 base and J by 11 bases, with 9 bases between the two germline ends. CDR3 sequence: CASSQVSSAPLHF. The CDR3 DNA follows: TGTGCCAGCAGCCAAGTTTCTTCGGCACCCCTCCACTTT.

This clone occurred once. The rearrangement joins TRBV28 to TRBJ1-3, with D hard to call. This CDR3 contains 16 residues. From germline, CDR1 is MDHEN and CDR2 SYDVKM. Trimming took off 3 bases at V and 4 bases at J, with 16 bases between the two ends. CDR3 protein: CASSFQTLRSGNTIYF. Here the CDR3 DNA reads TGTGCCAGCAGTTTTCAAACCCTAAGGAGCGGAAACACCATATATTTT.

This clone was seen a single time. The CDR3 protein is CASSLGEGGGSGGFEAFF. CDR3 coding DNA: TGCGCCAGCAGCTTGGGGGAGGGAGGTGGTTCCGGAGGCTTTGAAGCTTTCTTT. The J gene is TRBJ1-1, the V gene TRBV5-1; D not certain. V shed 0 bases and J shed 7 bases, with 25 bases lying between them. The CDR3 consists of 18 residues. CDR1 and CDR2 (germline): SGHRS, YFSETQ.

The genes are TRBV3-1 (or the pseudogene TRBV3-2) and TRBJ1-2; 7 bases fit TRBD1. The CDR3 contains 14 residues. V gave up 4 bases and J gave up 4 bases; unmatched junction bases: 6. From germline, CDR1 is LGHDT and CDR2 YNNKEL (reference sequence). The CDR3 here is CASSPTGSSYGYTF. CDR3 DNA: TGTGCCAGCAGCCCGACAGGGAGTAGCTATGGCTACACCTTC.

This clone was detected only a few times. V usage is TRBV28 and J usage is TRBJ2-7, with 10 bases identical to TRBD2. The germline gives CDR1 MDHEN, CDR2 SYDVKM. The CDR3 is 17 amino acids. J was trimmed by 0 bases and V by 6 bases; bases with no gene match: 11. CDR3 sequence: CASSPASGGRPSYEQYF. The CDR3 DNA reads TGTGCCAGCAGCCCGGCTAGCGGGGGACGCCCCTCCTACGAGCAGTACTTC.

The chain is built from TRBV5-1 and TRBJ2-5; 11 bases align to TRBD2. Germline V gene data show CDR1 as SGHRS and CDR2 as YFSETQ. V lost 2 bases and J lost 3; bases outside the gene matches: 0. The CDR3 consists of 14 residues. In DNA form, the CDR3 reads TGCGCCAGCAGCTTACTAGCGGGGGAAGAGACCCAGTACTTC. Encoded protein: CASSLLAGEETQYF.

This rearrangement joins TRBV5-1 to TRBJ2-3, with a weak D call TRBD2 (5 bases). This CDR3 region has 16 residues. Trimming cost V 6 bases and J 3 bases, with 20 bases left between them. CDR1 and CDR2 from the germline V gene are SGHRS and YFSETQ. The CDR3 nucleotides are TGCGCCAGCACCCTCAGGCCTACCTCGGGAACAGATACGCAGTATTTT. Translating it yields CASTLRPTSGTDTQYF.

V is TRBV7-9 and J is TRBJ2-7, with 9 bases identical to TRBD2. Germline CDR1 is SEHNR and CDR2 is FQNEAQ (reference sequence). The V gene end was trimmed by 0 bases and the J gene end by 6 bases; junction bases not matched to a gene: 6. The CDR3 has 15 residues. CDR3 DNA: TGTGCCAGCAGCTTAGCCGGGACTAGCCTACGCGAGCAGTACTTC. This codes for CASSLAGTSLREQYF.

The V and J genes are TRBV10-2 and TRBJ2-1, with TRBD1 as a possible D gene (5 bases). V was shortened by 2 bases and J by 12 bases, with 8 bases between the two germline ends. The CDR3 extends over 11 amino acids. Per the germline V gene, CDR1 is WSHSY and CDR2 is SAAADI. Written as DNA, the CDR3 is TGCGCCAGCAGTGAGCAAGGGGTGCAGTTCTTC. It translates to CASSEQGVQFF.

This chain links TRBV7-9 with TRBJ1-1, with D possibly TRBD1 on 6 matching bases. Trimming pared 1 base from V and 6 bases from J, leaving 15 bases between. This CDR3 contains 15 residues. The germline gives CDR1 SEHNR, CDR2 FQNEAQ (reference sequence). CDR3 sequence: CASSLVLGAGAEAFF. CDR3 bases: TGTGCCAGCAGCTTAGTACTGGGGGCAGGGGCTGAAGCTTTCTTT.

V gene TRBV21-1 combines with J gene TRBJ1-2. TRBV21-1 is shown as a pseudogene. The CDR3 length is 11 residues. The CDR3 DNA reads as TGTGCCAGCAGCGCCCGGCGGGGCTACACCTTC. It translates to CASSARRGYTF.

This chain joins TRBV28 and TRBJ2-7; 11 bases fit TRBD2. Germline V CDR1 and CDR2: MDHEN, SYDVKM. The CDR3 has 16 amino acids. Trimming removed 5 bases from V and 3 bases from J; junction bases left unmatched: 9. The CDR3 sequence is CASSAPLAGGFYEQYF. The CDR3 region has the DNA TGTGCCAGCAGTGCCCCTCTAGCGGGGGGCTTCTACGAGCAGTACTTC.

The chain combines TRBV18 with TRBJ1-1; possibly TRBD1 for D (5 bases). Trimming cost V 4 bases and J 1 base, with 7 bases left between them. The germline V gene has CDR1 KGHSH and CDR2 LQKENI. CDR3 length: 13 amino acids. In nucleotides, the CDR3 is TGTGCCAGCTCACAAACAGGGAACACTGAAGCTTTCTTT. Protein product: CASSQTGNTEAFF.

The rearrangement uses TRBV5-6 and TRBJ2-1; 8 bases are a match to TRBD2. The CDR3 sequence is 15 residues long. Per the germline V gene, CDR1 is SGHDT and CDR2 is YYEEEE. The V and J ends lost 4 bases and 6 bases, in that order; junction bases with no gene match: 9. The CDR3: CASSLPGGPFNEQFF. CDR3 sequence (DNA): TGTGCCAGCAGCCTCCCGGGGGGGCCTTTCAATGAGCAGTTCTTC. Supplemented by reference TRBV5-6 and TRBJ2-1, the full variable domain reads DAGVTQSPTHLIKTRGQQVTLRCSPKSGHDTVSWYQQALGQGPQFIFQYYEEEERQRGNFPDRFSGHQFPNYSSELNVNALLLGDSALYLCASSLPGGPFNEQFFGPGTRLTVL.

The chain uses TRBV27 and TRBJ1-2; the D gene is possibly TRBD1 (6 bases). This CDR3 is 13 amino acids long. Germline assignment: CDR1 MNHEY and CDR2 SMNVEV (reference sequence). Trimming pared 5 bases from V and 6 bases from J, leaving 13 bases between. Here the CDR3 DNA reads TGTGCCAGCAGTCTACAGGGTATTCATGGCTACACCTTC. It codes for CASSLQGIHGYTF.